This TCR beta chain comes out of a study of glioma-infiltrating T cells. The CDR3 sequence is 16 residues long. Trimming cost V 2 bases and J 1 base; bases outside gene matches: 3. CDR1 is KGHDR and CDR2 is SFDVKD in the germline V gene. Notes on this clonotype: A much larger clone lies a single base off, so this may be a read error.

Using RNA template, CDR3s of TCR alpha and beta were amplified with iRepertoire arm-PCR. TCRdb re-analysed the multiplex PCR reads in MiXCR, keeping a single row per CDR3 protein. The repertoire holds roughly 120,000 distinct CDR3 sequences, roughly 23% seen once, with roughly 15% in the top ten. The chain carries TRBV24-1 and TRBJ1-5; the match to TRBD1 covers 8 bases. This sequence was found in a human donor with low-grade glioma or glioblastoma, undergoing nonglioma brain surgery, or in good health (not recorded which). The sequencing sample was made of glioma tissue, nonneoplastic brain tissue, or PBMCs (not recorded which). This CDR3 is CATSDSRQGSNQPQHF. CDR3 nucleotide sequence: TGTGCCACCAGTGATTCAAGACAGGGGAGCAATCAGCCCCAGCATTTT.